This passage covers 30 T cell receptor beta chains from one sample sequenced in a study of long-term antiretroviral therapy in people with HIV. Researchers report immunoSEQ v3.0 was run at survey level. Libraries were prepared by immunoSEQ multiplex PCR; TCRdb keeps only in-frame clonotypes and omits some of them. Among under 15,000 clones listed, around 76% were seen once. Sequenced here: unsorted PBMCs, sampled around 8 years after starting antiretroviral therapy. The receptors were gathered from a man in his fifties with HIV.

The V call is TRBV7-9, the J call TRBJ2-6; D is possibly TRBD2 (6 bases). The ends were cut back, 11 bases at V and 0 bases at J, with 11 bases in the middle. The CDR3 covers 14 residues. CDR1 and CDR2 from the germline V gene are SEHNR and FQNEAQ (reference sequence). The CDR3 bases are TGTGCCGTAGGGGACTCCTCTGGGGCCAACGTCCTGACTTTC. The encoded protein is CAVGDSSGANVLTF.

The chain uses TRBV12-5 and TRBJ2-7; D is ambiguous. Germline values: CDR1 LGHNT, CDR2 FRNRAP. V was pared by 3 bases and J by 0 bases, with 9 bases between. The length of the CDR3 is 14 residues. DNA for the CDR3: TGTGCTAGTGGTTTAGAGGCCACCTCCTACGAGCAGTACTTC. This translates into CASGLEATSYEQYF. Using reference TRBV12-5 and TRBJ2-7 for the parts outside the CDR3, the full variable domain is DARVTQTPRHKVTEMGQEVTMRCQPILGHNTVFWYRQTMMQGLELLAYFRNRAPLDDSGMPKDRFSAEMPDATLATLKIQPSEPRDSAVYFCASGLEATSYEQYFGPGTRLTVT.

This chain joins TRBV27 and TRBJ2-1; 8 nucleotides match TRBD2. Per the germline V gene, CDR1 is MNHEY and CDR2 is SMNVEV (reference sequence). V dropped 5 bases and J dropped 6; count of bases not matched to a gene: 9. The CDR3 covers 15 residues. The CDR3 bases are TGTGCCAGCAGTCCACCGGGACTAGTGCGCAATGAGCAGTTCTTC. Protein product: CASSPPGLVRNEQFF.

The J gene is TRBJ2-7, the V gene TRBV19; 7 nucleotides line up with TRBD2. J lost 3 bases, V lost 6 bases, and 8 bases had no gene match. This CDR3 has 14 amino acids. Germline CDR1 and CDR2: LNHDA and SQIVND (reference sequence). The CDR3: CASSLGGGVYEQYF. The CDR3, as DNA: TGTGCCAGTAGCCTGGGGGGGGGAGTCTACGAGCAGTACTTC.

V is TRBV19 and J is TRBJ2-3, with D perhaps TRBD2 (6 bases). The V gene lost 3 bases and the J gene lost 0 bases, with 7 bases spanning the gap. Germline V CDR1 and CDR2: LNHDA, SQIVND (reference sequence). The CDR3 totals 14 residues. The CDR3 loop is CASSIGGSTDTQYF. The DNA of the CDR3 is TGTGCCAGTAGTATTGGGGGGAGCACAGATACGCAGTATTTT.

This clone was seen once. The gene calls are TRBV27 and TRBJ2-7, with D perhaps matching TRBD2 (5 bases). Looked up from germline, CDR1 is MNHEY and CDR2 is SMNVEV (reference sequence). The CDR3 consists of 16 residues. V was pared by 5 bases and J by 0 bases, with 17 bases between. The CDR3 coding sequence is TGTGCCAGCAGTCCCGGAGGATTGTTTAGCTCCTACGAGCAGTACTTC. Residues: CASSPGGLFSSYEQYF.

Comment on this clone: Other DNA sequences in the sample encode the same CDR3. This chain joins TRBV9 and TRBJ2-1; D gene ambiguous. V lost 0 bases to trimming and J lost 3 bases, with 4 bases between them. Germline CDR1 and CDR2: SGDLS and YYNGEE. This CDR3 contains 13 residues. CDR3 amino acids: CASSVDSYNEQFF. DNA of the CDR3: TGTGCCAGCAGCGTAGACAGCTACAATGAGCAGTTCTTC.

The chain employs TRBV5-1 and TRBJ1-4, with 9 bases identical to TRBD1. The CDR3 totals 15 residues. CDR1 is SGHRS and CDR2 is YFSETQ in the germline V gene. J gave up 7 bases and V 1 base, and 5 bases lay outside the gene matches. The CDR3 sequence is CASSLRGQGGEKLFF. For the CDR3, the DNA is TGCGCCAGCAGCTTGCGGGGACAGGGAGGTGAAAAACTGTTTTTT.

This clone was recorded once. The J gene is TRBJ2-3, the V gene TRBV15; tentative D call: TRBD2 (5 bases). Germline V gene data show CDR1 as LNHNV and CDR2 as YYDKDF (reference sequence). The V end was cut by 1 base, the J end by 4 bases, with 15 bases between. This CDR3 has 16 amino acids. The DNA for the CDR3 is TGTGCCACCAGCAGAGCGGGTGGGGAAGCGGCAGATACGCAGTATTTT. Translated: CATSRAGGEAADTQYF.

The V and J genes are TRBV7-9 and TRBJ2-1; TRBD2 is a possible D gene (5 bases). Germline CDR1 is SEHNR and CDR2 is FQNEAQ (reference sequence). The CDR3 loop spans 14 amino acids. The germline V and J ends were trimmed by 5 bases and 4 bases, with 12 bases remaining between them. CDR3 sequence: CASSPRTLYNEQFF. CDR3 DNA: TGTGCCAGCAGCCCCAGGACTTTATACAATGAGCAGTTCTTC.

This clone was observed a few times. The chain recombines TRBV5-1 with TRBJ2-1, with 9 nucleotides matching TRBD2. From germline, CDR1 is SGHRS and CDR2 YFSETQ. This CDR3 spans 13 amino acids. V dropped 4 bases and J dropped 4; count of bases not matched to a gene: 0. In DNA, the CDR3 is TGCGCCAGCAGCAGCGGGGGGTACAATGAGCAGTTCTTC. Its protein product is CASSSGGYNEQFF.

Only one count was recorded for this clone. The chain is built from TRBV5-1 and TRBJ2-7; 11 bases are shared with TRBD2. The CDR3 loop spans 17 amino acids. Germline CDR1 is SGHRS and CDR2 is YFSETQ. Germline trimming cut 4 bases from V and 6 bases from J; bases unmatched to any gene: 15. The CDR3 sequence: CASSPEHSSGGYIEQYF. The CDR3 nucleotides are TGCGCCAGCAGCCCCGAGCACTCTAGCGGGGGGTACATCGAGCAGTACTTC.

The chain is built from TRBV30 and TRBJ2-7; D is unclear. Germline V gene sequence: CDR1 GTSNPN, CDR2 SVGIG (reference sequence). The V end was cut by 5 bases, the J end by 4 bases, with 15 bases between. The CDR3 is 13 residues long. The CDR3 sequence is CAWSLGGWYEQYF. CDR3 DNA sequence: TGTGCCTGGTCACTTGGCGGTTGGTACGAGCAGTACTTC.

The rearrangement joins TRBV19 to TRBJ1-1, with 7 nucleotides matching TRBD1. V lost 7 bases and J lost 7; bases outside the gene matches: 9. In germline, CDR1 is LNHDA, CDR2 SQIVND (reference sequence). The CDR3 is made up of 13 amino acids. The CDR3 sequence: CASKVGQGVEAFF. CDR3 in DNA: TGTGCCAGTAAAGTAGGGCAGGGGGTTGAAGCTTTCTTT.

This clone has only a few counts. This chain uses TRBV7-8 with TRBJ1-5; 12 bases fit TRBD1. CDR3 size: 17 residues. V dropped 3 bases and J dropped 4; count of bases not matched to a gene: 7. The germline CDR1 and CDR2 sequences are SGHVS and FQNEAQ. The CDR3, as DNA: TGTGCCAGCAGCTTTCGGGACAGGGGGCGAGGTAATCAGCCCCAGCATTTT. Translation gives CASSFRDRGRGNQPQHF.

V usage is TRBV27 and J usage is TRBJ2-2; D remains unclear. Germline V gene lookup returns CDR1 MNHEY and CDR2 SMNVEV (reference sequence). CDR3 size: 12 residues. Between the trimmed V and J ends, which lost 8 bases and 6 bases, there was a span of 10 bases. CDR3 in amino acids: CASGIRAGELFF. CDR3 nucleotides: TGTGCCAGCGGGATAAGGGCCGGGGAGCTGTTTTTT.

The rearrangement links TRBV7-8 to TRBJ1-3, with unresolved D. The CDR3 totals 15 residues. Deletions cut 2 bases from V and 1 base from J, with 9 bases between. Germline loops: CDR1 SGHVS, CDR2 FQNEAQ. CDR3 nucleotides: TGTGCCAGCAGCTTAAATTCGGGGTCTGGAAACACCATATATTTT. Its translation is CASSLNSGSGNTIYF.

This chain connects TRBV10-3 to TRBJ2-7; TRBD1 aligns across 8 bases. CDR3 size: 15 residues. Germline V gene sequence: CDR1 ENHRY, CDR2 SYGVKD. The V and J ends lost 3 bases and 3 bases, in that order; junction bases with no gene match: 7. The CDR3 DNA reads TGTGCCATCAGTGAATCTACAGGGGGGTTCTACGAGCAGTACTTC. Translating gives CAISESTGGFYEQYF.

The chain has TRBV4-1 and TRBJ1-1; no clear D. Between the trimmed V and J ends, which lost 4 bases and 4 bases, there was a span of 10 bases. The CDR3 runs to 13 residues. Germline-derived CDR1 and CDR2 are MGHRA and YSYEKL. As DNA, the CDR3 is TGCGCCAGCAGCCTCCAGGATAGCACTGAAGCTTTCTTT. Translating it yields CASSLQDSTEAFF.

The chain links TRBV19 to TRBJ2-7; no definite D call. Germline CDR1 reads LNHDA; CDR2 reads SQIVND (reference sequence). Trimming took 4 bases from V and 0 from J, leaving 7 bases between them. This CDR3 has 13 amino acids. CDR3 sequence: CASSTFPSYEQYF. The CDR3 DNA sequence: TGTGCCAGTAGTACCTTTCCCTCCTACGAGCAGTACTTC.

J is TRBJ1-6 and V is TRBV30; TRBD1 is a possible D gene (6 bases). The CDR3 runs 14 residues. V was cut by 1 base and J by 7 bases, with 11 bases left in between. Germline V CDR1 and CDR2: GTSNPN, SVGIG (reference sequence). In nucleotides, the CDR3 is TGTGCCTGGAGTGACGGGGGCCGAAATTCACCCCTCCACTTT. This sequence encodes CAWSDGGRNSPLHF.

The chain couples TRBV5-6 to TRBJ2-3; D possibly uses TRBD1 or TRBD2 (5 bases each). Trimming left V 0 bases short and J 5 bases short, with 16 bases between. Germline-derived CDR1 and CDR2 are SGHDT and YYEEEE. The CDR3 contains 16 residues. The CDR3 region has the DNA TGTGCCAGCAGCTTGGAAACCGGGACGCCGGGAGATACGCAGTATTTT. Encoded protein: CASSLETGTPGDTQYF.

This clone was seen only once. The DNA for the CDR3 is TGTGCCAGCAGCCCCGGACTAGCGGGGGGTGCCGGGCGGCTAGATACGCAGTATTTT. Its translation is CASSPGLAGGAGRLDTQYF. This chain joins TRBV7-3 and TRBJ2-3; TRBD2 aligns across 14 bases. With V trimmed by 5 bases and J by 5 bases, 15 bases remained unmatched. Germline V gives CDR1 SGHTA, CDR2 FQGTGA. The length of the CDR3 is 19 residues.

This clone was observed a handful of times. CDR3 residues: CASSAWGTVGYGYTF. Here the CDR3 DNA reads TGTGCCAGCAGTGCTTGGGGGACAGTTGGCTATGGCTACACCTTC. This chain links TRBV2 with TRBJ1-2; 7 positions agree with TRBD1. Per germline, CDR1 SNHLY and CDR2 FYNNEI. This CDR3 contains 15 residues. Losses at the gene ends were 4 bases for V and 4 bases for J; bases not matched to a gene: 9.

The gene calls are TRBV5-1 and TRBJ2-1, with TRBD2 as a possible D gene (5 bases). Deletions cut 2 bases from V and 7 bases from J, with 7 bases between. Germline CDR1 is SGHRS and CDR2 is YFSETQ. This CDR3 has 12 amino acids. The DNA of the CDR3 is TGCGCCAGCAGCTTAGAGGGAAATGAGCAGTTCTTC. Translated, it gives CASSLEGNEQFF. The full variable domain, with the rest looked up from reference TRBV5-1 and TRBJ2-1, is KAGVTQTPRYLIKTRGQQVTLSCSPISGHRSVSWYQQTPGQGLQFLFEYFSETQRNKGNFPGRFSGRQFSNSRSEMNVSTLELGDSALYLCASSLEGNEQFFGPGTRLTVL.

The gene calls are TRBV7-9 and TRBJ1-2, with TRBD1 matching over 8 bases. After removal of 7 bases from V and 2 bases from J, the junction contained 3 bases not matched to a gene. The germline gives CDR1 SEHNR, CDR2 FQNEAQ (reference sequence). The CDR3 sequence is 13 residues long. The CDR3 coding sequence is TGTGCCAGCACAGGGGGCGTGAACTATGGCTACACCTTC. As protein: CASTGGVNYGYTF.

CDR3 in amino acids: CASSLAGGITGELFF. The CDR3 DNA is TGTGCCAGCAGCTTGGCAGGAGGGATCACCGGGGAGCTGTTTTTT. The chain employs TRBV5-6 and TRBJ2-2; TRBD2 is a possible D gene (6 bases). CDR3 length equals 15 residues. Germline values: CDR1 SGHDT, CDR2 YYEEEE. V lost 0 bases, J lost 4 bases, and 10 bases lay in between.

V is TRBV7-9 and J is TRBJ1-4; D is ambiguous. Germline CDR1 SEHNR, CDR2 FQNEAQ (reference sequence). The CDR3 is made up of 14 amino acids. V was trimmed by 0 bases and J by 2 bases, leaving 4 bases between them. CDR3 nucleotides: TGTGCCAGCAGCTTAGCGGAGACTAATGAAAAACTGTTTTTT. Residues: CASSLAETNEKLFF.

The rearrangement joins TRBV19 to TRBJ2-7; D remains ambiguous. Germline CDR1 is LNHDA and CDR2 is SQIVND (reference sequence). The ends were cut back, 4 bases at V and 2 bases at J, with 12 bases in the middle. This CDR3 is built from 14 residues. CDR3 DNA sequence: TGTGCCAGTAGTACCTATGACGGAGCCTACGAGCAGTACTTC. This sequence encodes CASSTYDGAYEQYF. Looking up the rest from reference TRBV19 and TRBJ2-7 gives the full variable domain: DGGITQSPKYLFRKEGQNVTLSCEQNLNHDAMYWYRQDPGQGLRLIYYSQIVNDFQKGDIAEGYSVSREKKESFPLTVTSAQKNPTAFYLCASSTYDGAYEQYFGPGTRLTVT.

J is TRBJ2-2 and V is TRBV6-5; TRBD1 might be the D (6 bases). Germline values: CDR1 MNHEY, CDR2 SVGAGI. The CDR3 totals 14 residues. Trimming cost V 6 bases and J 4 bases, with 12 bases left between them. The CDR3 DNA sequence: TGTGCCAGCAGCCTTAACAGGGTCACCGGGGAGCTGTTTTTT. Translating gives CASSLNRVTGELFF.